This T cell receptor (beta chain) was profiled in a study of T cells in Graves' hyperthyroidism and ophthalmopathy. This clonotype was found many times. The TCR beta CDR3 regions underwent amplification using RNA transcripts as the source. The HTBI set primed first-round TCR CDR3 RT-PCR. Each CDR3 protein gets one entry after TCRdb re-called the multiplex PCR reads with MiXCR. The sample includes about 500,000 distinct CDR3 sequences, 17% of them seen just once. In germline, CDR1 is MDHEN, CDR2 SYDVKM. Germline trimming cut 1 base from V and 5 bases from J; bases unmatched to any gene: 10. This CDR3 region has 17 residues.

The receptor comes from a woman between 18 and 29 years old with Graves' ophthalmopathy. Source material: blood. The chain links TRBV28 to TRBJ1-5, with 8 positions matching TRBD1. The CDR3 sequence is CASSLSDREFVYQPQHF. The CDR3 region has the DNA TGTGCCAGCAGTTTATCGGACAGGGAGTTCGTATATCAGCCCCAGCATTTT. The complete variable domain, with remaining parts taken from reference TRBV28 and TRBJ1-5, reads DVKVTQSSRYLVKRTGEKVFLECVQDMDHENMFWYRQDPGLGLRLIYFSYDVKMKEKGDIPEGYSVSREKKERFSLILESASTNQTSMYLCASSLSDREFVYQPQHFGDGTRLSIL.